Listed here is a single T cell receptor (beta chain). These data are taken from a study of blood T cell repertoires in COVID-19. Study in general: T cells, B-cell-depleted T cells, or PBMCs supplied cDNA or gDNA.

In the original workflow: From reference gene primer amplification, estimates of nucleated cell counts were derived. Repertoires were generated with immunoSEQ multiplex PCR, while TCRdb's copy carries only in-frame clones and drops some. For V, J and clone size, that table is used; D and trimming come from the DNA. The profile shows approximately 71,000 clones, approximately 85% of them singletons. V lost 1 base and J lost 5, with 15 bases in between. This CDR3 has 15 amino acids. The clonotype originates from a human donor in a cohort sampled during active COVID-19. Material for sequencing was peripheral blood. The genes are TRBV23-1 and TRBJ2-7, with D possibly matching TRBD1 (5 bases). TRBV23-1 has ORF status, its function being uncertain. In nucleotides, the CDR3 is TGCGCCAGCAGTCAATTCGTGGACACCCTGGACGAGCAGTACTTC. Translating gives CASSQFVDTLDEQYF.